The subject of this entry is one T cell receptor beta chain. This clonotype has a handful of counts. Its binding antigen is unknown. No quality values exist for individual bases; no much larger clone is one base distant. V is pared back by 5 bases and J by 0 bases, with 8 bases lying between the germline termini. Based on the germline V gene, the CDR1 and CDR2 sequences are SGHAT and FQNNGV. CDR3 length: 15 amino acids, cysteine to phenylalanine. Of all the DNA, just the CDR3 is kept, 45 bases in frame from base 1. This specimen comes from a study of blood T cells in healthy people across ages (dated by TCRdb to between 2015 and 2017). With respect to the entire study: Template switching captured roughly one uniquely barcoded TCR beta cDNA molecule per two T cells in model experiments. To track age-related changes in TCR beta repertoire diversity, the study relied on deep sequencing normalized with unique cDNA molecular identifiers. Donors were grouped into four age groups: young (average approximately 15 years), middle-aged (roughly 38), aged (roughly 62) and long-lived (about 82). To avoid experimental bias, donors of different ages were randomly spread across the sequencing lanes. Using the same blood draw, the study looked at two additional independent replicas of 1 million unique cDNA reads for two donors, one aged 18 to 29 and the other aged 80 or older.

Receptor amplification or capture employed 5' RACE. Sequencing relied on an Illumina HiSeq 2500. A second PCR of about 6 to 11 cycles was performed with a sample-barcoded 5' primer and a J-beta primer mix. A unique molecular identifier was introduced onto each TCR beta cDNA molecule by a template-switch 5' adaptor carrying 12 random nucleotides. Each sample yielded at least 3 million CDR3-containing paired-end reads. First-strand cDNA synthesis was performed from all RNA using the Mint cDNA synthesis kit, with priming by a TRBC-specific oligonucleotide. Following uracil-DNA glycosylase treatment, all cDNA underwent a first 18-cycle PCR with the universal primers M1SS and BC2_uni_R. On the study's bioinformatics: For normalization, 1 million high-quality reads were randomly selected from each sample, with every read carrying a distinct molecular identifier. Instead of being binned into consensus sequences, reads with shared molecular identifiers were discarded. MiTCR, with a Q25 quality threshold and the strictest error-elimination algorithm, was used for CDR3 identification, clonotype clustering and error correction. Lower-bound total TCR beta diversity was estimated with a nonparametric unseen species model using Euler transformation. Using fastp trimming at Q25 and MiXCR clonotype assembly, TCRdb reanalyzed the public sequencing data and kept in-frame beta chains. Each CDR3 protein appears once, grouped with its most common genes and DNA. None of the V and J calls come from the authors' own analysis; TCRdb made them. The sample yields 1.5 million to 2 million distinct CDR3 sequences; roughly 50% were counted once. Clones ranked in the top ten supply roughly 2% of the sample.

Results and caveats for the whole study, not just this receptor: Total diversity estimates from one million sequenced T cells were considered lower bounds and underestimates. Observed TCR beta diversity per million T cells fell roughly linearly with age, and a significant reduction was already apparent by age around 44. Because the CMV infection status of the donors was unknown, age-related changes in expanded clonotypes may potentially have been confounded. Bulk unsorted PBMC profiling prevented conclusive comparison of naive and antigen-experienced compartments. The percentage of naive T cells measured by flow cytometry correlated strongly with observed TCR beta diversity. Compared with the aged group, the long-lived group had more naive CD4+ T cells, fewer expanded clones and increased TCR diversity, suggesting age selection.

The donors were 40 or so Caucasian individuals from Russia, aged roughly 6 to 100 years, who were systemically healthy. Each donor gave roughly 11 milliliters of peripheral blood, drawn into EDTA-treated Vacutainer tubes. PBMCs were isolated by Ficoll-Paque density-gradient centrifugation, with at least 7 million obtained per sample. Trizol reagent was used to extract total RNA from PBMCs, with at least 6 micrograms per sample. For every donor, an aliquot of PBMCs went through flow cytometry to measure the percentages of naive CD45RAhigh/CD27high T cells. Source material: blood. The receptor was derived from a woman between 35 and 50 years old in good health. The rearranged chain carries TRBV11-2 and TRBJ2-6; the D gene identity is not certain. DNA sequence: TGTGCCAGCAGCGGAAGAAACTCTGGGGCCAACGTCCTGACTTTC. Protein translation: CASSGRNSGANVLTF.